This TCR beta chain originates from a study of shared clonotypes between healthy human individuals. Overall study results and limits: Generation probability values for non-shared clonotypes were lower than those for clonotypes shared by all four donors. Naive CD4 clonotypes were shared across several donors at roughly 5.5%.

The CDR3 contains 13 residues. CDR1 is SGHVS, CDR2 FNYEAQ, per germline. The donor cohort consisted entirely of Caucasian adults residing in Nashville, Tennessee. Concerning this clone: Its antigen is unknown. Germline and junction disagree at one end, which may indicate a read error.

Study processing details: Filtering of immunoSEQ junctional sequences could not match full-length read filtering. This table comes from immunoSEQ multiplex PCR, and its TCRdb copy is limited to in-frame clones, with some not included. V and J calls plus clone size are reproduced from that table; the DNA served to infer D and trimming. The sample holds hundreds of thousands of clones; around 72% are singletons and the top ten take 1.8%. The J gene is TRBJ2-7, the V gene TRBV7-6; D tentatively reads TRBD1 or TRBD2 (5 bases each). This clonotype was sampled from a young woman in good health. The sample consisted of memory CD4+ T cells sorted from blood. Subset of the sample: CD45RA-negative fraction. In nucleotides, the CDR3 is TGTGCCAGCAGCCTAGCCGACAGCTCAGGGCAGTACTTC. Protein sequence: CASSLADSSGQYF.